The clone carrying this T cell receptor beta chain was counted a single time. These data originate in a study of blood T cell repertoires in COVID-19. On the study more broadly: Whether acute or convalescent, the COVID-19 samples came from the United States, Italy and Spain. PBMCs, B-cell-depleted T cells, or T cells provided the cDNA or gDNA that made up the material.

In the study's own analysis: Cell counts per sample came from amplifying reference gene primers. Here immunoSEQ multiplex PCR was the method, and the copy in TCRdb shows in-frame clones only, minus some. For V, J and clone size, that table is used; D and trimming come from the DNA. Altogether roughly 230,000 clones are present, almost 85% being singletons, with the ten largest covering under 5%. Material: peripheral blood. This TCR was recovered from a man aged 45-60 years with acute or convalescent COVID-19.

CDR3 coding DNA: TGCGCCAGCAGCCTCACCGGGACAGGTCATCAGCCCCAGCATTTT. The encoded protein is CASSLTGTGHQPQHF. The chain couples TRBV5-1 to TRBJ1-5; 8 bases are a match to TRBD1. The CDR3 runs 15 residues. The ends lost 4 bases at V and 5 bases at J; junction bases unmatched: 8. Germline V gives CDR1 SGHRS, CDR2 YFSETQ.